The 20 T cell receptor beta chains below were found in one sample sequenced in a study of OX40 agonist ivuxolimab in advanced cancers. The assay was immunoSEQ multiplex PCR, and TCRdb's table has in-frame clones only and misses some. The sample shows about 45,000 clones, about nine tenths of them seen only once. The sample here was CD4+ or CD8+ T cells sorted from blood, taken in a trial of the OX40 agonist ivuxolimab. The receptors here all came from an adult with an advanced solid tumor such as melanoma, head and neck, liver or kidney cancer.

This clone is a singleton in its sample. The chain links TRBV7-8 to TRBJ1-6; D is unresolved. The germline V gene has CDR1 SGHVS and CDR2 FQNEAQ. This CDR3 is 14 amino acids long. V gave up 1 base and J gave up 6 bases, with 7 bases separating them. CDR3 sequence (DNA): TGTGCCAGCAGCTTAGTACAGCTTAATTCACCCCTCCACTTT. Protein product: CASSLVQLNSPLHF.

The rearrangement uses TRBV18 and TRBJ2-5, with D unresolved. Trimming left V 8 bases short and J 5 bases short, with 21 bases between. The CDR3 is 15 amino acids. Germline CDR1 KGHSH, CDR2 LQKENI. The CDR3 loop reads CASANLQTPRETQYF. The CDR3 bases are TGTGCCAGCGCGAACCTGCAGACCCCAAGGGAGACCCAGTACTTC.

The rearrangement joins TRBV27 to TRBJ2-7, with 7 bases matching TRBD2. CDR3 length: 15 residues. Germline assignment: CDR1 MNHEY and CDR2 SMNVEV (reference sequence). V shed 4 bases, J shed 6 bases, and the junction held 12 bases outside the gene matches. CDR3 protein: CASSSFGRGFVEQYF. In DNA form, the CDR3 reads TGTGCCAGCAGTTCCTTTGGGAGGGGATTCGTCGAGCAGTACTTC.

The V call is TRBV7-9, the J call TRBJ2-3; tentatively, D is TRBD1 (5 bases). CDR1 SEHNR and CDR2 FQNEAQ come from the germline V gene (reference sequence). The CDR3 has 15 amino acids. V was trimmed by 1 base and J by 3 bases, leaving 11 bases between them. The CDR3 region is CASSLEGVGTDTQYF. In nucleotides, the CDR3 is TGTGCCAGCAGCTTAGAAGGGGTGGGGACAGATACGCAGTATTTT. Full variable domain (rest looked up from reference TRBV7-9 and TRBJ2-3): DTGVSQNPRHKITKRGQNVTFRCDPISEHNRLYWYRQTLGQGPEFLTYFQNEAQLEKSRLLSDRFSAERPKGSFSTLEIQRTEQGDSAMYLCASSLEGVGTDTQYFGPGTRLTVL.

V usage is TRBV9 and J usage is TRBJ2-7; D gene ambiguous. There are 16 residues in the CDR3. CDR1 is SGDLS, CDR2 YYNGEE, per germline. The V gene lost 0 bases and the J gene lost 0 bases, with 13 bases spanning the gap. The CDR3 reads CASSVASDGFSYEQYF. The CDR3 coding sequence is TGTGCCAGCAGCGTAGCAAGTGACGGTTTCTCCTACGAGCAGTACTTC.

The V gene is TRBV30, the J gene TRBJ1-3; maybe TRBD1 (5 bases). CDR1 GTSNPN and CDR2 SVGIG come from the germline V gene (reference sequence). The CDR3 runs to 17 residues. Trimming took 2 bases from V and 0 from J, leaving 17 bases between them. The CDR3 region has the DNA TGTGCCTGGAGTTCTAAGGCGGGGGTAACCTCTGGAAACACCATATATTTT. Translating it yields CAWSSKAGVTSGNTIYF. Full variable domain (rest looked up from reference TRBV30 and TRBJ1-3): SQTIHQWPATLVQPVGSPLSLECTVEGTSNPNLYWYRQAAGRGLQLLFYSVGIGQISSEVPQNLSASRPQDRQFILSSKKLLLSDSGFYLCAWSSKAGVTSGNTIYFGEGSWLTVV.

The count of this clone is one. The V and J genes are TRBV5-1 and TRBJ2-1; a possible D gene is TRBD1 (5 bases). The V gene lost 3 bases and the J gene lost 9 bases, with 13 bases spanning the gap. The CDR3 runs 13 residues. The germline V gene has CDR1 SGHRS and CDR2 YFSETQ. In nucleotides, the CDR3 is TGCGCCAGCAGCTCTCAGGGCAGCAGTGAGCAGTTCTTC. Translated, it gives CASSSQGSSEQFF.

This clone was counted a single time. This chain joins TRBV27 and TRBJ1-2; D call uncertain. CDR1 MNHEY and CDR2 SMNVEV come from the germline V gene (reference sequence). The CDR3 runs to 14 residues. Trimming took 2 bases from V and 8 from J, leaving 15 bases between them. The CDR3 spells CASSLAPGSEGYTF. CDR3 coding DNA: TGTGCCAGCAGTTTAGCGCCCGGGAGTGAGGGCTACACCTTC.

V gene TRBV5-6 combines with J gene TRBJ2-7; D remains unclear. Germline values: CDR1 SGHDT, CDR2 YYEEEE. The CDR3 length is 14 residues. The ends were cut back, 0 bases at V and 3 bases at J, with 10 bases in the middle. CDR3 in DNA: TGTGCCAGCAGCTTGGCCCTTCGGATCTACGAGCAGTACTTC. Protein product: CASSLALRIYEQYF. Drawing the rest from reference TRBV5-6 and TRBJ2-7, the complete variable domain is DAGVTQSPTHLIKTRGQQVTLRCSPKSGHDTVSWYQQALGQGPQFIFQYYEEEERQRGNFPDRFSGHQFPNYSSELNVNALLLGDSALYLCASSLALRIYEQYFGPGTRLTVT.

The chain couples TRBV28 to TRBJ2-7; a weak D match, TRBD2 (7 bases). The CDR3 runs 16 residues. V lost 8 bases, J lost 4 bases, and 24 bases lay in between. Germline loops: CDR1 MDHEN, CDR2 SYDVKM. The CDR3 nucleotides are TGTGCCAGCTTTCCGGGCCGGGGGGCTGTCGGGTACGAGCAGTACTTC. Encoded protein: CASFPGRGAVGYEQYF.

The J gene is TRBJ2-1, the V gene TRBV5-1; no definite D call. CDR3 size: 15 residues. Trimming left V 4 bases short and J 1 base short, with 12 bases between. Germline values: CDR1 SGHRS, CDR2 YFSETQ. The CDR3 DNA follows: TGCGCCAGCAGCGCCGAAGGCAATTCCTACAATGAGCAGTTCTTC. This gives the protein CASSAEGNSYNEQFF.

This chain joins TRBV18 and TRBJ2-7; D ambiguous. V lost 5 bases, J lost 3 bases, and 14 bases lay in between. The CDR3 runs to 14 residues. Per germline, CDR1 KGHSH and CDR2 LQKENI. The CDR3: CASSELQVGYEQYF. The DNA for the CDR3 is TGTGCCAGCTCAGAACTGCAAGTTGGCTACGAGCAGTACTTC. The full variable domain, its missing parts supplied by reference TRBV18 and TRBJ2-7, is NAGVMQNPRHLVRRRGQEARLRCSPMKGHSHVYWYRQLPEEGLKFMVYLQKENIIDESGMPKERFSAEFPKEGPSILRIQQVVRGDSAAYFCASSELQVGYEQYFGPGTRLTVT.

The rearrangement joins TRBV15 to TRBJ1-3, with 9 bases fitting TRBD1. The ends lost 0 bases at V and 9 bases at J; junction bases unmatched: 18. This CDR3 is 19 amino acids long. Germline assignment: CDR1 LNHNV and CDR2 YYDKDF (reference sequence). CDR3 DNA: TGTGCCACCAGCAGAGATTACAATGTCGGGACAGGGTCGATTAGCACCATATATTTT. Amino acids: CATSRDYNVGTGSISTIYF.

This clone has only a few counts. CDR3 residues: CASSAGKFQPQHF. For the CDR3, the DNA is TGTGCCAGCAGTGCGGGCAAGTTTCAGCCCCAGCATTTT. The rearrangement uses TRBV6-1 and TRBJ1-5; the D is unclear. CDR1 MNHNS and CDR2 SASEGT come from the germline V gene. The CDR3 consists of 13 residues. Trimming took off 4 bases at V and 6 bases at J, with 10 bases between the two ends.

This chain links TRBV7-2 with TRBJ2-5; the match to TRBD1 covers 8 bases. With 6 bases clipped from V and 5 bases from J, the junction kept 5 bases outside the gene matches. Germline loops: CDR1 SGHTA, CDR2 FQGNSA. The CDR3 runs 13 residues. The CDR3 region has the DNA TGTGCCAGCAGGTACAGGGGGGTGGAGACCCAGTACTTC. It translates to CASRYRGVETQYF. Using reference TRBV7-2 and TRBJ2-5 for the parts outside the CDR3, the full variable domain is GAGVSQSPSNKVTEKGKDVELRCDPISGHTALYWYRQSLGQGLEFLIYFQGNSAPDKSGLPSDRFSAERTGGSVSTLTIQRTQQEDSAVYLCASRYRGVETQYFGPGTRLLVL.

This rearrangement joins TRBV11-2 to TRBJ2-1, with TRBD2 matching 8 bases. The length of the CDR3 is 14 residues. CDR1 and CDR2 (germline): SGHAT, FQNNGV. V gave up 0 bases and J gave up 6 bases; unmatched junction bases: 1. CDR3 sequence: CASSLERGGNEQFF. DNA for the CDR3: TGTGCCAGCAGCTTAGAACGGGGGGGCAATGAGCAGTTCTTC.

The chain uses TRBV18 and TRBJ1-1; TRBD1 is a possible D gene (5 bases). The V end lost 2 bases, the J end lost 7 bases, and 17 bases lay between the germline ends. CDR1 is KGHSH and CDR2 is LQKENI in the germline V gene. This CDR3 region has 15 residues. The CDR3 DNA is TGTGCCAGCTCACCATCGCAAAATCAGGGTGGTGAAGCTTTCTTT. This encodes CASSPSQNQGGEAFF.

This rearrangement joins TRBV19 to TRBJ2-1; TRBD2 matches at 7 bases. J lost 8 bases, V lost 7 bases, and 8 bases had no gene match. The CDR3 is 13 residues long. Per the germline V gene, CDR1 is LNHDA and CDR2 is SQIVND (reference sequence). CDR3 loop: CASNGGRGYEQFF. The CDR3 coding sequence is TGTGCCAGTAATGGCGGGAGAGGCTATGAGCAGTTCTTC.

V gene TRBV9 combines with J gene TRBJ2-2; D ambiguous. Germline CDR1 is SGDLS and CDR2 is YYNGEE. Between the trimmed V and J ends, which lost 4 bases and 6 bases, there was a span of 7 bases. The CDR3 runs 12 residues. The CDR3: CASSPFPGELFF. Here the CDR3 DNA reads TGTGCCAGCAGCCCCTTTCCCGGGGAGCTGTTTTTT.

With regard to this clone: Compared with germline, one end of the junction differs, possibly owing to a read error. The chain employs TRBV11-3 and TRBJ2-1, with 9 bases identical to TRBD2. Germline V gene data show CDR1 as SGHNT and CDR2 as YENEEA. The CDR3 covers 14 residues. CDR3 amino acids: CASSPSGRYSEQFF. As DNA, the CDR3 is TGTGCCAGCAGCCCGAGCGGGAGGTACAGTGAGCAGTTCTTC.